The 10 T cell receptor beta chains below were found in one sample sequenced in a study of T cells in Graves' hyperthyroidism and ophthalmopathy. TCR beta CDR3 regions were amplified from RNA transcripts. HTBI primers were the set used in a first-round RT-PCR of the TCR CDR3. Each CDR3 protein is one row after TCRdb ran MiXCR on the multiplex PCR reads. The sample includes roughly 300,000 distinct CDR3 sequences, approximately 15% of them seen just once. The sequencing sample was made of blood. These receptors all come from a woman aged 25 to 45 with Graves' hyperthyroidism.

This clonotype was recorded at least ten times. The V and J genes are TRBV24-1 and TRBJ1-5; D is unclear. Looked up from germline, CDR1 is KGHDR and CDR2 is SFDVKD. CDR3 length equals 12 residues. Deletions cut 3 bases from V and 9 bases from J, with 8 bases between. Written as DNA, the CDR3 is TGTGCCACCAGTGATGGGGTTCGGCCCCAGCATTTT. Translated, it gives CATSDGVRPQHF.

The rearrangement links TRBV6-1 to TRBJ2-1, with D possibly TRBD2 on 6 matching bases. CDR1 and CDR2 from the germline V gene are MNHNS and SASEGT. V lost 7 bases, J lost 3 bases, and 13 bases lay in between. The CDR3 totals 14 residues. The CDR3 reads CASISGLHYNEQFF. In DNA form, the CDR3 reads TGTGCCAGCATCTCGGGACTCCACTACAATGAGCAGTTCTTC.

The V call is TRBV3-1, the J call TRBJ2-7; a weak D match, TRBD2 (6 bases). This CDR3 comprises 16 residues. CDR1 and CDR2 from the germline V gene are LGHDT and YNNKEL (reference sequence). V lost 0 bases to trimming and J lost 5 bases, with 17 bases between them. CDR3: CASSQDRRGDEDEQYF. DNA of the CDR3: TGTGCCAGCAGCCAAGATAGGCGCGGGGATGAGGACGAGCAGTACTTC.

This clonotype came up many times. The chain has TRBV6-2 or TRBV6-3 and TRBJ2-1, with 10 bases identical to TRBD2. The CDR3 has 16 amino acids. V gave up 5 bases and J gave up 7 bases; unmatched junction bases: 11. CDR1 is MNHEY, CDR2 SVGEGT, per germline. Here the CDR3 DNA reads TGTGCCAGCAGTCAACCTAGCGGGAGAAAGGAGAATGAGCAGTTCTTC. Translated: CASSQPSGRKENEQFF.

This chain connects TRBV27 to TRBJ2-3; D possibly uses TRBD1 or TRBD2 (5 bases each). V was trimmed by 8 bases and J by 1 base, leaving 19 bases between them. This CDR3 region has 16 residues. Germline V CDR1 and CDR2: MNHEY, SMNVEV (reference sequence). The CDR3 coding sequence is TGTGCCAGCGGGGAGCTGAGGGGTGGGGGCACAGATACGCAGTATTTT. Translation gives CASGELRGGGTDTQYF.

V gene TRBV10-2 combines with J gene TRBJ2-7, with D maybe TRBD2 (5 bases). The V gene lost 2 bases and the J gene lost 0 bases, with 8 bases spanning the gap. Germline CDR1 and CDR2: WSHSY and SAAADI. The CDR3 has 14 amino acids. The CDR3 spells CASSEIRGSYEQYF. The CDR3 DNA sequence: TGCGCCAGCAGTGAGATCCGGGGCTCCTACGAGCAGTACTTC.

CDR3 region: CASSLQASSYNEQFF. The CDR3 DNA is TGTGCCAGCAGTTTACAGGCGAGCTCCTACAATGAGCAGTTCTTC. The chain has TRBV27 and TRBJ2-1; D not certain. The CDR3 has 15 amino acids. Trimming removed 2 bases from V and 0 bases from J, with 8 bases in between. The germline CDR1 and CDR2 sequences are MNHEY and SMNVEV (reference sequence).

This clonotype was counted at least ten times. The V gene is TRBV20-1, the J gene TRBJ1-5, with 11 bases aligning to TRBD1. The CDR3 has 14 residues. Germline-derived CDR1 and CDR2 are DFQATT and SNEGSKA (reference sequence). In nucleotides, the CDR3 is TGCAGCGCCCGGACAGGGGGCGGCAATCAGCCCCAGCATTTT. Amino acid sequence: CSARTGGGNQPQHF.

This clonotype appeared many times. The V gene is TRBV2, the J gene TRBJ2-6; D ambiguous. The CDR3 totals 14 residues. Looked up from germline, CDR1 is SNHLY and CDR2 is FYNNEI. The ends were cut back, 8 bases at V and 0 bases at J, with 8 bases in the middle. Written as DNA, the CDR3 is TGTGCCAGCCTCCGTGACTCTGGGGCCAACGTCCTGACTTTC. Protein sequence: CASLRDSGANVLTF.

The sample holds many counts of this clonotype. The chain joins TRBV29-1 to TRBJ2-1; tentatively, D is TRBD2 (6 bases). The CDR3 covers 17 residues. The V and J ends lost 6 bases and 4 bases respectively, with 25 bases between them. CDR1 and CDR2 (germline): SQVTM, ANQGSEA. CDR3 sequence (DNA): TGCAGCGTCCTTACTCACAGGACTAACATACCTTACAATGAGCAGTTCTTC. Amino acids: CSVLTHRTNIPYNEQFF.